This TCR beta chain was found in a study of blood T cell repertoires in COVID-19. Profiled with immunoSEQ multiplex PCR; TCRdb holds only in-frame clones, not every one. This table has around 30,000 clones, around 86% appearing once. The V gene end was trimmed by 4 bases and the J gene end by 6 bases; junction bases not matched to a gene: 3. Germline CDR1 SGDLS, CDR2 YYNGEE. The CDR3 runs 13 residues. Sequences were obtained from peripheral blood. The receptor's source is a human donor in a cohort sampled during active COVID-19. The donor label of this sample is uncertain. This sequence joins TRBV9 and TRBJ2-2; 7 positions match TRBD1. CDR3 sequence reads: CASSPQGAGELFF. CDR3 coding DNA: TGTGCCAGCAGCCCCCAGGGGGCCGGGGAGCTGTTTTTT.